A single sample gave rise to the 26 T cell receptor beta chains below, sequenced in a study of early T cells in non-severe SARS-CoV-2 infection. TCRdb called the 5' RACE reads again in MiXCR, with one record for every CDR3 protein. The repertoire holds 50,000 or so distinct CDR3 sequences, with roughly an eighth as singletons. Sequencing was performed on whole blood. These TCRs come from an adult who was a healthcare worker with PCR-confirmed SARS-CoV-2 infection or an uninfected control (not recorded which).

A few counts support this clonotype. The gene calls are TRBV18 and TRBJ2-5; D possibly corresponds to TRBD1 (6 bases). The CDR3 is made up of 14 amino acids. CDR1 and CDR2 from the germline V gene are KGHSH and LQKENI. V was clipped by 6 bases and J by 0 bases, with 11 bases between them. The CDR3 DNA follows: TGTGCCAGCTCGCCCGGACAGCACCAAGAGACCCAGTACTTC. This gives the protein CASSPGQHQETQYF. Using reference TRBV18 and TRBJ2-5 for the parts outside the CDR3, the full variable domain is NAGVMQNPRHLVRRRGQEARLRCSPMKGHSHVYWYRQLPEEGLKFMVYLQKENIIDESGMPKERFSAEFPKEGPSILRIQQVVRGDSAAYFCASSPGQHQETQYFGPGTRLLVL.

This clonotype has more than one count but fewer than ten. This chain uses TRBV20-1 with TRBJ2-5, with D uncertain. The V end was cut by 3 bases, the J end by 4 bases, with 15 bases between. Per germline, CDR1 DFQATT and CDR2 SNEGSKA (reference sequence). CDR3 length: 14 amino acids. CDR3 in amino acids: CSASPPGPRETQYF. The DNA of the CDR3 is TGCAGTGCTAGTCCCCCAGGCCCCCGAGAGACCCAGTACTTC.

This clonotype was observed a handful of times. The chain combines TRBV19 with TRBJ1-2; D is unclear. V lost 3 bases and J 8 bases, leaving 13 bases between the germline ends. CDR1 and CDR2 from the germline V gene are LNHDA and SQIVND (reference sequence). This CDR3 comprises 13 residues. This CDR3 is CASSITRFLGYTF. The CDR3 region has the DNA TGTGCCAGTAGTATTACCAGGTTTCTCGGCTACACCTTC.

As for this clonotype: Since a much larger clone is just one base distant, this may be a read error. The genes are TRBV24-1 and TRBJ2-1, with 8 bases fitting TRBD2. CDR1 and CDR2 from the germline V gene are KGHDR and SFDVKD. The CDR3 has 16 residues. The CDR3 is CATSDLLAGSYSEQFF. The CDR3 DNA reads TGTGCCACCAGTGATTTGCTAGCGGGTTCCTACAGTGAGCAGTTCTTC.

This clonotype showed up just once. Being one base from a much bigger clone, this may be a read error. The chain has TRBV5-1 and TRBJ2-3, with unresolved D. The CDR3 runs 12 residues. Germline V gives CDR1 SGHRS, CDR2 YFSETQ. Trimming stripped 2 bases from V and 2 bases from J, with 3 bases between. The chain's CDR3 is CASSFNTDTQYF. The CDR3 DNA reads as TGCGCCAGCAGCTTTAACACAGATACGCAGTATTTT.

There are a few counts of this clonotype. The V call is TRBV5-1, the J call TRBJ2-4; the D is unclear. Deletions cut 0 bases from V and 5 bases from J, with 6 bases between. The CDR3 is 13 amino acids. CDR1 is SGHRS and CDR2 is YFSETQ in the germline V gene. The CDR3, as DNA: TGCGCCAGCAGCTTGGAGTCGGAAAACATTCAGTACTTC. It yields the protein CASSLESENIQYF. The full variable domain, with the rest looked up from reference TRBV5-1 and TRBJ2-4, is KAGVTQTPRYLIKTRGQQVTLSCSPISGHRSVSWYQQTPGQGLQFLFEYFSETQRNKGNFPGRFSGRQFSNSRSEMNVSTLELGDSALYLCASSLESENIQYFGAGTRLSVL.

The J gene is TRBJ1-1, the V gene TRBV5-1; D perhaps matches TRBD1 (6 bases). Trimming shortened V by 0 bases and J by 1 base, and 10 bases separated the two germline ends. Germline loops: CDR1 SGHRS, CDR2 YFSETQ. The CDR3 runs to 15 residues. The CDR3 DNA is TGCGCCAGCAGCTTGGACAGGGAGAGGAACACTGAAGCTTTCTTT. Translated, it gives CASSLDRERNTEAFF. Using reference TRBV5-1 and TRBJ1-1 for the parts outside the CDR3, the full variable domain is KAGVTQTPRYLIKTRGQQVTLSCSPISGHRSVSWYQQTPGQGLQFLFEYFSETQRNKGNFPGRFSGRQFSNSRSEMNVSTLELGDSALYLCASSLDRERNTEAFFGQGTRLTVV.

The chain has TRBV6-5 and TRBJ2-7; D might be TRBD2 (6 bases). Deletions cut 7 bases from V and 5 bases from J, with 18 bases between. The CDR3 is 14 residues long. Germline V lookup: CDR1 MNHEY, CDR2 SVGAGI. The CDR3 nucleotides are TGTGCCAGCACAGGGAGGTCCCTCATCAACGAGCAGTACTTC. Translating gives CASTGRSLINEQYF.

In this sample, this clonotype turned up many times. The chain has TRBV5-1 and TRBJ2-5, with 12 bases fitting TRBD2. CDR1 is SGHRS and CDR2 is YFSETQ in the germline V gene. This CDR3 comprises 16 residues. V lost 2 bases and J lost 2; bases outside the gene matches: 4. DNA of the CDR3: TGCGCCAGCAGCTTACGAGGGACTAGCGGGCAAGAGACCCAGTACTTC. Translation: CASSLRGTSGQETQYF.

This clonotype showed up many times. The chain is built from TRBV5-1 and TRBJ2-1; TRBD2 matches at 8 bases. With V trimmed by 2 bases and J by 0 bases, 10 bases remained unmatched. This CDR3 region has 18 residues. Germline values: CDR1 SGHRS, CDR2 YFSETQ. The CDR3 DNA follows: TGCGCCAGCAGCTTTCGTCGGCTAGCGGGTATCTCCTACAATGAGCAGTTCTTC. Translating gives CASSFRRLAGISYNEQFF. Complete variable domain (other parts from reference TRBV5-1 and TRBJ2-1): KAGVTQTPRYLIKTRGQQVTLSCSPISGHRSVSWYQQTPGQGLQFLFEYFSETQRNKGNFPGRFSGRQFSNSRSEMNVSTLELGDSALYLCASSFRRLAGISYNEQFFGPGTRLTVL.

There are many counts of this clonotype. The CDR3 nucleotides read TGCAGTGCTAAGAGGGCCGAGTACTTC. This sequence encodes CSAKRAEYF. V and J are TRBV20-1 and TRBJ2-5; D may be TRBD2 (5 bases). Trimming removed 4 bases at V and 12 bases at J, with 9 bases between. The CDR3 has 9 residues. Per germline, CDR1 DFQATT and CDR2 SNEGSKA (reference sequence).

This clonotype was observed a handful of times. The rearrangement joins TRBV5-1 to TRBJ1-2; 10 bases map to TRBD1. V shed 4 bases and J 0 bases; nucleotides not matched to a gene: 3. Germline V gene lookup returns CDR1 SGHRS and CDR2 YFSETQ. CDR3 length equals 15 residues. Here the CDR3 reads CASSPGTGANYGYTF. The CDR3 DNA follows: TGCGCCAGCAGCCCCGGGACAGGGGCTAACTATGGCTACACCTTC.

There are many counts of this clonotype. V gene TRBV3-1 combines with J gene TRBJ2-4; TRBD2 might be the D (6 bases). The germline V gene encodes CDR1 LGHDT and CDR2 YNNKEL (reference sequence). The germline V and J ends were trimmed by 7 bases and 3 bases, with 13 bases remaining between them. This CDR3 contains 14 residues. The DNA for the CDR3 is TGTGCCAGCACCAATGGGGGACTCAAAAACATTCAGTACTTC. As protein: CASTNGGLKNIQYF.

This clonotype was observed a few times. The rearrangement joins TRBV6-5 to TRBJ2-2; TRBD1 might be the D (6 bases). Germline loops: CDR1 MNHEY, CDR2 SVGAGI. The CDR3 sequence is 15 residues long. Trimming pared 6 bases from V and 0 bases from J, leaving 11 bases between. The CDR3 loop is CASSRDRSNTGELFF. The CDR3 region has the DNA TGTGCCAGCAGCCGCGACAGGTCGAACACCGGGGAGCTGTTTTTT.

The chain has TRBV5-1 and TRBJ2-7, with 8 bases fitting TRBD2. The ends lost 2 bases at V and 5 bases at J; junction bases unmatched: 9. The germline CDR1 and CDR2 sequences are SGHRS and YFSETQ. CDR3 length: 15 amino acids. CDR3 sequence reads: CASSLSSGAGNEQYF. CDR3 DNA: TGCGCCAGCAGCTTAAGTAGCGGGGCTGGGAACGAGCAGTACTTC.

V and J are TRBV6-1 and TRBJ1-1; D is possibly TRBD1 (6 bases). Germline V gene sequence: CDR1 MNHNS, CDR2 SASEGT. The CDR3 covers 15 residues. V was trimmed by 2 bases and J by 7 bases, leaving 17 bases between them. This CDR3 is CASSELGLGAIEAFF. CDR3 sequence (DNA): TGTGCCAGCAGTGAATTGGGCTTGGGGGCTATTGAAGCTTTCTTT.

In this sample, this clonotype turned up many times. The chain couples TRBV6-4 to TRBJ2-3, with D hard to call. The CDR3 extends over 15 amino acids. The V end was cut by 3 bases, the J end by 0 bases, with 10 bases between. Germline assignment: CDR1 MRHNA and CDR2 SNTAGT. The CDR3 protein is CASSELAASTDTQYF. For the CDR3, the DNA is TGTGCCAGCAGTGAGCTTGCGGCGAGCACAGATACGCAGTATTTT.

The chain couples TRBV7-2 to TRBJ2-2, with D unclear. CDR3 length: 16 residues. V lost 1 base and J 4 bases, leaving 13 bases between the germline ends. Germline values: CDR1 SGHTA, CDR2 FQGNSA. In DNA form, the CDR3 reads TGTGCCAGCAGCTTAGGTCTAGTTGGCAGCACCGGGGAGCTGTTTTTT. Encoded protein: CASSLGLVGSTGELFF.

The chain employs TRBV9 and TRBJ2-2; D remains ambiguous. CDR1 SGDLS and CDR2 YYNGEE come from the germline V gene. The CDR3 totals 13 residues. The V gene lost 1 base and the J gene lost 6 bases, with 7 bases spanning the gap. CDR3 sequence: CASSVTFAGELFF. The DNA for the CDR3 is TGTGCCAGCAGCGTAACTTTCGCCGGGGAGCTGTTTTTT.

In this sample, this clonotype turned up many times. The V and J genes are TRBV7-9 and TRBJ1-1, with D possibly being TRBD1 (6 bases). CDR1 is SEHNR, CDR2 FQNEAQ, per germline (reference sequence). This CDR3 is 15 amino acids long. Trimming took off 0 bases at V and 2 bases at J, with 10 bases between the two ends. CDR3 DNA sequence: TGTGCCAGCAGCTTAGCTTACAGGGTTAACACTGAAGCTTTCTTT. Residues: CASSLAYRVNTEAFF. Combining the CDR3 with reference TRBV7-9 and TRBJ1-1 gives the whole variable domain DTGVSQNPRHKITKRGQNVTFRCDPISEHNRLYWYRQTLGQGPEFLTYFQNEAQLEKSRLLSDRFSAERPKGSFSTLEIQRTEQGDSAMYLCASSLAYRVNTEAFFGQGTRLTVV.

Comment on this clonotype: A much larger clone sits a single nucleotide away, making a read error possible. The CDR3 DNA reads TGCAGCGTTGACACTTTTAACTATGGCTACACCTTC. Amino acids: CSVDTFNYGYTF. The chain is built from TRBV29-1 and TRBJ1-2; D is ambiguous. Germline-derived CDR1 and CDR2 are SQVTM and ANQGSEA. This CDR3 is built from 12 residues. V was cut by 3 bases and J by 1 base, with 6 bases left in between.

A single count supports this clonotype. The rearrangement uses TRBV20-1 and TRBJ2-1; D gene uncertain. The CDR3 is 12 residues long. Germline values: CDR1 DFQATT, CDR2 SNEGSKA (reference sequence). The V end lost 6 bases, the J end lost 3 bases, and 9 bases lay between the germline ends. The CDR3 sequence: CSARHVYNEQFF. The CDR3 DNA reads TGCAGTGCCCGACACGTCTACAATGAGCAGTTCTTC.

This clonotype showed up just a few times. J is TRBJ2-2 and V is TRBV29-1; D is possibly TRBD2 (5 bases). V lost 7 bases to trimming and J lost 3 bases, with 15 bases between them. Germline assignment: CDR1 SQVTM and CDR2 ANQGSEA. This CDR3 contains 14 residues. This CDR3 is CSALRAGDTGELFF. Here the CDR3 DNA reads TGCAGCGCCCTACGCGCCGGGGACACCGGGGAGCTGTTTTTT.

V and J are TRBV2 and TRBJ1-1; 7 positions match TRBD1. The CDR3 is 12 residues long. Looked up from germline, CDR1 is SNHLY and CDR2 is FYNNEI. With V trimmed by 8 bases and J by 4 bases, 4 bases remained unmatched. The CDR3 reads CASSTGPTEAFF. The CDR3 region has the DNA TGTGCCAGCTCGACAGGGCCCACTGAAGCTTTCTTT.

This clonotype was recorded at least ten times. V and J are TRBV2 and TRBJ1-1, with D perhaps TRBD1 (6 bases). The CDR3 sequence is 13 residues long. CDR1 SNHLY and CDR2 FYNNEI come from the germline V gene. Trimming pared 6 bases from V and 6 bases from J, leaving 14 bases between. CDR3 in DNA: TGTGCCAGCAGCCAGGGGAACACCCCTGAAGCTTTCTTT. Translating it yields CASSQGNTPEAFF.

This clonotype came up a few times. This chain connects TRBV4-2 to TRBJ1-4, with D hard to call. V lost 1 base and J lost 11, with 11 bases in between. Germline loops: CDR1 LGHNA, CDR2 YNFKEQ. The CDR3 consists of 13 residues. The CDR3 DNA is TGTGCCAGCAGCCAAGGGAACCTCCTGAAACTGTTTTTT. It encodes CASSQGNLLKLFF.